This T cell receptor beta chain derives from a study of shared clonotypes between healthy human individuals. Study-level information: Each donor had three CD4 naive, three CD4 memory, two CD8 naive and one CD8 memory plate. Overall study findings and caveats: In contrast to clonotypes shared by all four donors, non-shared clonotypes had lower generation probabilities.

Losses at the gene ends were 0 bases for V and 3 bases for J; bases not matched to a gene: 6. Germline V CDR1 and CDR2: MNHEY, SMNVEV (reference sequence). The CDR3 is made up of 16 amino acids. Each subset's genomic DNA was split evenly across several immunoSEQ plates. TCRdb's copy holds only in-frame clones and misses some; the assay was immunoSEQ multiplex PCR. Here the sample spans roughly 1.4 million clones, approximately 98.5% being singletons. The study drew its donors from healthy HIV-negative adults without recent acute infections or vaccinations. Details on this clone: What it binds is not known.

Sequenced material: naive CD4+ T cells sorted from blood. Subset defined: CD45RA+ positively selected. The chain uses TRBV27 and TRBJ2-7; 9 positions match TRBD1. The receptor was derived from a man aged 25-45 years in good health. CDR3 nucleotide sequence: TGTGCCAGCAGTTTATCGGGGACAGGGCCGGTCTACGAGCAGTACTTC. Protein sequence: CASSLSGTGPVYEQYF.